The 32 T cell receptor beta chains below were found in one sample sequenced in a study of spatial heterogeneity in lung cancer (dated by TCRdb to the late 2010s). Libraries were prepared through 5' RACE. Sequencing relied on a NextSeq 500. Using fastp trimming at Q25 and MiXCR clonotype assembly, TCRdb reanalyzed the public sequencing data and kept in-frame beta chains. Rows matching on CDR3 protein sequence are summarized as one entry with the most common DNA and genes. The sample table holds some 85,000 distinct CDR3 sequences, of which 15% to 20% were seen once. The top ten constitute roughly 6% of the sample. The time point label, read with the paper, signifies: sample taken at primary tumor resection. TCR sequencing used whole RNA extracted from tumor and nontumor lung tissue, or from cryopreserved PBMC samples, without cell sorting. The sequencing used PBMCs, collected at surgery. The receptors shown here come from a male donor with early-stage non-small cell lung cancer.

This clonotype was detected a few times. The chain couples TRBV7-9 to TRBJ2-3; TRBD1 might be the D (6 bases). CDR1 is SEHNR, CDR2 FQNEAQ, per germline (reference sequence). V shed 3 bases and J shed 0 bases, with 10 bases lying between them. This CDR3 contains 15 residues. CDR3 residues: CASSLDRDSTDTQYF. DNA for the CDR3: TGTGCCAGCAGCTTGGACAGAGACAGCACAGATACGCAGTATTTT.

This clonotype was counted a few times. The rearrangement joins TRBV4-3 to TRBJ2-7, with unresolved D. There are 14 residues in the CDR3. V lost 0 bases and J 0 bases, leaving 6 bases between the germline ends. Germline lookup yields CDR1 LGHNA and CDR2 YSLEER. The CDR3 protein is CASSQDQYSYEQYF. Written as DNA, the CDR3 is TGCGCCAGCAGCCAAGACCAGTACTCCTACGAGCAGTACTTC.

The chain couples TRBV18 to TRBJ2-5; no reliable D call. Per the germline V gene, CDR1 is KGHSH and CDR2 is LQKENI. V was pared by 0 bases and J by 2 bases, with 4 bases between. The CDR3 contains 13 residues. The CDR3 loop is CASSPPHQETQYF. CDR3 DNA: TGTGCCAGCTCACCACCCCATCAAGAGACCCAGTACTTC.

The chain links TRBV7-2 to TRBJ2-7, with a tentative D call TRBD1 (6 bases). The CDR3 contains 14 residues. Trimming cost V 5 bases and J 1 base, with 12 bases left between them. Germline loops: CDR1 SGHTA, CDR2 FQGNSA. The CDR3 region is CASSLGQRSYEQYF. The CDR3 coding sequence is TGTGCCAGCAGCCTAGGACAGCGGTCCTACGAGCAGTACTTC. The variable domain in full, completed from reference TRBV7-2 and TRBJ2-7, reads GAGVSQSPSNKVTEKGKDVELRCDPISGHTALYWYRQSLGQGLEFLIYFQGNSAPDKSGLPSDRFSAERTGGSVSTLTIQRTQQEDSAVYLCASSLGQRSYEQYFGPGTRLTVT.

This chain links TRBV29-1 with TRBJ2-5; 10 bases agree with TRBD2. Trimming took 3 bases from V and 5 from J; bases not matched to a gene: 9. The germline V gene has CDR1 SQVTM and CDR2 ANQGSEA. The CDR3 sequence is 15 residues long. In DNA form, the CDR3 reads TGCAGCGTTGATTTGCTAGCGGGAGTACGGGAGACCCAGTACTTC. Translated: CSVDLLAGVRETQYF.

This chain joins TRBV20-1 and TRBJ2-7; no clear D. CDR3 length: 12 amino acids. Germline V gives CDR1 DFQATT, CDR2 SNEGSKA (reference sequence). V gave up 5 bases and J gave up 2 bases, with 10 bases separating them. The CDR3 here is CSAVHWAYEQYF. CDR3 DNA sequence: TGCAGTGCTGTCCATTGGGCCTACGAGCAGTACTTC.

The chain is built from TRBV7-3 and TRBJ2-1, with 8 bases aligning to TRBD2. V lost 5 bases to trimming and J lost 7 bases; unmatched junction nucleotides: 13. From germline, CDR1 is SGHTA and CDR2 FQGTGA. The CDR3 covers 16 residues. CDR3 sequence: CASSPPGAGVGNEQFF. CDR3 bases: TGTGCCAGCAGCCCTCCGGGAGCGGGAGTAGGGAATGAGCAGTTCTTC.

This clonotype has at least ten counts. The chain couples TRBV29-1 to TRBJ2-1; 7 positions agree with TRBD2. The CDR3 has 11 amino acids. Germline CDR1 reads SQVTM; CDR2 reads ANQGSEA. The V and J ends lost 8 bases and 15 bases, in that order; junction bases with no gene match: 13. CDR3 bases: TGCAGCTTCATGGGATTAGCGGGCCCGTTCTTC. Protein: CSFMGLAGPFF.

CDR3 nucleotides: TGCAGCGTTGAAGACCGACAGGGGCCCTATGGCTACACCTTC. Translation: CSVEDRQGPYGYTF. J is TRBJ1-2 and V is TRBV29-1; TRBD1 agrees at 8 bases. This CDR3 has 14 amino acids. V shed 0 bases, J shed 4 bases, and the junction held 4 bases outside the gene matches. Germline V gene sequence: CDR1 SQVTM, CDR2 ANQGSEA.

This clonotype was seen only a few times. The chain recombines TRBV5-4 with TRBJ2-1, with no clear D. Trimming took off 4 bases at V and 10 bases at J, with 9 bases between the two ends. The CDR3 length is 11 residues. The germline V gene encodes CDR1 SGHNT and CDR2 YYREEE (reference sequence). For the CDR3, the DNA is TGTGCCAGCAGCACCCAGCAAGAGCAGTTCTTC. Translating it yields CASSTQQEQFF.

This clonotype was detected only a few times. The chain recombines TRBV6-5 with TRBJ1-4; D may be TRBD1 (5 bases). The CDR3 sequence is 14 residues long. The germline gives CDR1 MNHEY, CDR2 SVGAGI. Trimming took off 5 bases at V and 7 bases at J, with 14 bases between the two ends. The CDR3 coding sequence is TGTGCCAGCAGTACTCAGGGAATAGGTGAAAAACTGTTTTTT. Translating gives CASSTQGIGEKLFF.

CDR3 coding DNA: TGCGCCAGCAGCTTGGGGACAGGGACCCTGGCCCAGTACTTC. This translates into CASSLGTGTLAQYF. This chain joins TRBV5-1 and TRBJ2-5; 8 bases line up with TRBD1. CDR3 length: 14 residues. V lost 0 bases to trimming and J lost 9 bases; unmatched junction nucleotides: 7. Germline values: CDR1 SGHRS, CDR2 YFSETQ.

This CDR3 is CSARVSGTGGFHEQYF. For the CDR3, the DNA is TGCAGTGCTAGAGTATCAGGGACTGGCGGTTTCCACGAGCAGTACTTC. The V call is TRBV20-1, the J call TRBJ2-7, with a weak D call TRBD2 (6 bases). The CDR3 totals 16 residues. The ends were cut back, 1 base at V and 5 bases at J, with 21 bases in the middle. Per the germline V gene, CDR1 is DFQATT and CDR2 is SNEGSKA (reference sequence).

This clonotype has just a few counts. This chain links TRBV6-2 or TRBV6-3 with TRBJ2-1; TRBD1 might be the D (6 bases). The germline gives CDR1 MNHEY, CDR2 SVGEGT. Trimming removed 5 bases from V and 1 base from J, with 12 bases in between. The CDR3 length is 15 residues. As DNA, the CDR3 is TGTGCCAGCAGTCCCCCGCAGGGGTCCTACAATGAGCAGTTCTTC. Translating it yields CASSPPQGSYNEQFF.

A single count supports this clonotype. The V call is TRBV5-1, the J call TRBJ2-5; D perhaps matches TRBD1 (6 bases). Trimming left V 3 bases short and J 0 bases short, with 6 bases between. The CDR3 spans 13 residues. Germline lookup yields CDR1 SGHRS and CDR2 YFSETQ. The CDR3 here is CASSWDNQETQYF. The DNA of the CDR3 is TGCGCCAGCAGCTGGGACAACCAAGAGACCCAGTACTTC.

This clonotype is deemed medium-sized. The chain links TRBV4-3 to TRBJ1-1; D not certain. Trimming pared 0 bases from V and 6 bases from J, leaving 8 bases between. CDR3 length: 13 residues. The germline V gene has CDR1 LGHNA and CDR2 YSLEER. This CDR3 is CASSQDEAAEAFF. The CDR3 DNA reads as TGCGCCAGCAGCCAAGATGAGGCGGCTGAAGCTTTCTTT.

This clonotype showed up just a few times. The rearrangement joins TRBV4-3 to TRBJ1-2; TRBD1 matches at 7 bases. Germline trimming cut 0 bases from V and 0 bases from J; bases unmatched to any gene: 4. The length of the CDR3 is 16 residues. CDR1 LGHNA and CDR2 YSLEER come from the germline V gene. CDR3 loop: CASSQETGRANYGYTF. The CDR3 nucleotides are TGCGCCAGCAGCCAAGAGACAGGGAGGGCTAACTATGGCTACACCTTC.

This clonotype was recorded a few times. The rearrangement joins TRBV12-3 or TRBV12-4 to TRBJ1-2, with D possibly being TRBD1 (5 bases). Trimming removed 6 bases at V and 4 bases at J, with 12 bases between. The CDR3 is 13 residues long. The CDR3 DNA sequence: TGTGCCAGCAGAGAGGACAACGGCTATGGCTACACCTTC. This translates into CASREDNGYGYTF.

This chain links TRBV5-4 with TRBJ2-3; D not certain. The V gene's germline CDR1 is SGHNT and CDR2 YYREEE (reference sequence). V dropped 4 bases and J dropped 3 bases, with 9 bases sitting between them. The CDR3 is made up of 13 amino acids. The CDR3 spells CASSPTLTDTQYF. The CDR3 nucleotides read TGTGCCAGCAGCCCGACTCTAACAGATACGCAGTATTTT. The whole variable domain, remainder taken from reference TRBV5-4 and TRBJ2-3, is ETGVTQSPTHLIKTRGQQVTLRCSSQSGHNTVSWYQQALGQGPQFIFQYYREEENGRGNFPPRFSGLQFPNYSSELNVNALELDDSALYLCASSPTLTDTQYFGPGTRLTVL.

This clonotype was picked up many times. The chain is built from TRBV7-9 and TRBJ1-5, with 9 bases aligning to TRBD1. Per the germline V gene, CDR1 is SEHNR and CDR2 is FQNEAQ (reference sequence). This CDR3 comprises 14 residues. V was clipped by 6 bases and J by 6 bases; unmatched bases: 6. The CDR3 loop reads CASSKGQGGQPQHF. DNA for the CDR3: TGTGCCAGCAGTAAGGGACAGGGTGGTCAGCCCCAGCATTTT.

This chain joins TRBV7-2 and TRBJ1-1, with D uncertain. V lost 1 base and J 7 bases, leaving 10 bases between the germline ends. Germline-derived CDR1 and CDR2 are SGHTA and FQGNSA. The CDR3 extends over 13 amino acids. CDR3 sequence: CASSLDVGSEAFF. For the CDR3, the DNA is TGTGCCAGCAGCTTAGATGTCGGCAGTGAAGCTTTCTTT. Filled out from reference TRBV7-2 and TRBJ1-1, the complete variable domain reads GAGVSQSPSNKVTEKGKDVELRCDPISGHTALYWYRQSLGQGLEFLIYFQGNSAPDKSGLPSDRFSAERTGGSVSTLTIQRTQQEDSAVYLCASSLDVGSEAFFGQGTRLTVV.

This clonotype was recorded at least ten times. This chain connects TRBV4-1 to TRBJ2-7, with TRBD1 matching over 7 bases. CDR3 length equals 14 residues. J gave up 6 bases and V 4 bases, and 9 bases lay outside the gene matches. Germline CDR1 reads MGHRA; CDR2 reads YSYEKL. The CDR3 protein is CASSPSLTGTEQYF. CDR3 nucleotides: TGCGCCAGCAGCCCCTCATTGACAGGGACCGAGCAGTACTTC.

This clonotype turned up a few times. The CDR3 DNA is TGTGCCAGCAGCTTGTTTGAGACCCGCGGGGCAGATACGCAGTATTTT. Protein: CASSLFETRGADTQYF. The chain combines TRBV5-6 with TRBJ2-3; D possibly corresponds to TRBD2 (6 bases). The V end lost 1 base, the J end lost 4 bases, and 16 bases lay between the germline ends. Germline assignment: CDR1 SGHDT and CDR2 YYEEEE. This CDR3 comprises 16 residues.

The V call is TRBV28, the J call TRBJ1-1, with D uncertain. With 7 bases removed from V and 8 bases from J, the gap between germline ends came to 20 bases. The CDR3 totals 14 residues. Germline values: CDR1 MDHEN, CDR2 SYDVKM. This chain's CDR3 is CASMGDPSGWEAFF. CDR3 bases: TGTGCCAGCATGGGCGACCCGAGTGGTTGGGAAGCTTTCTTT.

The table lists this clonotype with many counts. An end of the junction does not agree with germline; a read error may underlie this. V is TRBV7-7 and J is TRBJ1-1; no clear D. This CDR3 has 13 amino acids. The germline gives CDR1 SSHAT, CDR2 FNYEAQ (reference sequence). The CDR3 DNA reads as TGTGCTAGCAGCCCAGGAATGAACACTGAAGCTTTCTTT. It codes for CASSPGMNTEAFF.

The V call is TRBV6-1, the J call TRBJ1-1; D might be TRBD1 (6 bases). Germline loops: CDR1 MNHNS, CDR2 SASEGT. V lost 5 bases to trimming and J lost 10 bases, with 14 bases between them. The CDR3 has 12 residues. CDR3 nucleotide sequence: TGTGCCAGCAGTAGGACAGCCAAAGGAGCTTTCTTT. Translating gives CASSRTAKGAFF.

The rearrangement uses TRBV5-6 and TRBJ2-3; possibly TRBD1 for D (5 bases). The CDR3 runs 15 residues. Germline V gene lookup returns CDR1 SGHDT and CDR2 YYEEEE. The V end was cut by 0 bases, the J end by 1 base, with 9 bases between. The CDR3 DNA reads TGTGCCAGCAGCTTGGGGGGCATGGGCACAGATACGCAGTATTTT. Its protein is CASSLGGMGTDTQYF.

The table lists this clonotype with many counts. J is TRBJ1-2 and V is TRBV5-1; no clear D. The length of the CDR3 is 13 residues. The V end was cut by 4 bases, the J end by 8 bases, with 15 bases between. Germline V lookup: CDR1 SGHRS, CDR2 YFSETQ. The chain's CDR3 is CASSPDQTEGYTF. The DNA for the CDR3 is TGCGCCAGCAGCCCGGACCAGACGGAAGGCTACACCTTC.

This clonotype was seen at least ten times. The V and J genes are TRBV28 and TRBJ2-7; D is unresolved. The germline V gene has CDR1 MDHEN and CDR2 SYDVKM. This CDR3 spans 13 amino acids. Trimming cost V 6 bases and J 4 bases, with 13 bases left between them. CDR3 DNA: TGTGCCAGCAGGGACCCGGCCCTTTACGAGCAGTACTTC. It translates to CASRDPALYEQYF. The variable domain in full, with the rest retrieved from reference TRBV28 and TRBJ2-7, is DVKVTQSSRYLVKRTGEKVFLECVQDMDHENMFWYRQDPGLGLRLIYFSYDVKMKEKGDIPEGYSVSREKKERFSLILESASTNQTSMYLCASRDPALYEQYFGPGTRLTVT.

This clonotype was seen many times. The chain carries TRBV11-2 and TRBJ1-5; no reliable D call. V was pared by 5 bases and J by 3 bases, with 8 bases between. The CDR3 consists of 13 residues. The germline V gene encodes CDR1 SGHAT and CDR2 FQNNGV. CDR3 nucleotides: TGTGCCAGCAGCCGGGGTGACAATCAGCCCCAGCATTTT. This sequence encodes CASSRGDNQPQHF.

The V and J genes are TRBV7-9 and TRBJ1-1; no clear D gene. The length of the CDR3 is 15 residues. V was clipped by 5 bases and J by 5 bases, with 18 bases between them. Per germline, CDR1 SEHNR and CDR2 FQNEAQ (reference sequence). The chain's CDR3 is CASSRHGNSGTEAFF. The CDR3 nucleotides are TGTGCCAGCAGCCGCCATGGGAATTCAGGAACTGAAGCTTTCTTT.

The V gene is TRBV4-2, the J gene TRBJ2-7; 11 bases agree with TRBD2. V shed 1 base, J shed 2 bases, and the junction held 7 bases outside the gene matches. Germline V CDR1 and CDR2: LGHNA, YNFKEQ. CDR3 length equals 17 residues. As DNA, the CDR3 is TGTGCCAGCAGCCAAGTCGGGCTGACTAGCGGGGCCTACGAGCAGTACTTC. Translation gives CASSQVGLTSGAYEQYF.